A single sample gave rise to the 6 T cell receptor beta chains below, sequenced in a study of regulatory T cells in long-lasting Graves disease. The sample's time point: newly diagnosed GD, antithyroid drugs for less than 3 months. PBMCs provided the RNA from which the TCR library was made. Construction of TCR beta libraries relied on iRepertoire HTBI primers and on Arm-PCR targeting CDR3 regions. MiXCR, applied by TCRdb to the multiplex PCR reads, yields one record per CDR3 protein. The sample records 350,000 to 450,000 distinct CDR3 sequences, approximately 16% being singletons. The data were also submitted as part of a second study, on T cells in Graves' hyperthyroidism and ophthalmopathy.

The sample was peripheral blood mononuclear cells (PBMCs), taken at new diagnosis, from a patient treated with antithyroid drugs. Receptors were obtained from a man between 35 and 55 years old with Graves disease.

The gene calls are TRBV4-3 and TRBJ2-1, with D hard to call. There are 13 residues in the CDR3. From germline, CDR1 is LGHNA and CDR2 YSLEER. Deletions cut 0 bases from V and 3 bases from J, with 3 bases between. The CDR3 DNA reads as TGCGCCAGCAGCCAAGATTTCTACAATGAGCAGTTCTTC. The encoded protein is CASSQDFYNEQFF.

The table lists this clonotype with many counts. This sequence joins TRBV28 and TRBJ2-1, with D possibly TRBD1 on 6 matching bases. V was cut by 5 bases and J by 4 bases, with 18 bases left in between. The CDR3 is 16 residues long. Germline V gene lookup returns CDR1 MDHEN and CDR2 SYDVKM. The CDR3 loop is CASSPRGGHLYNEQFF. As DNA, the CDR3 is TGTGCCAGCAGTCCTAGAGGGGGACACTTATACAATGAGCAGTTCTTC.

This rearrangement joins TRBV5-1 to TRBJ1-2; D is undetermined. Germline-derived CDR1 and CDR2 are SGHRS and YFSETQ. The CDR3 is 17 residues long. Trimming removed 3 bases from V and 7 bases from J, with 25 bases in between. Here the CDR3 reads CASSSGYPRFTSSGYTF. In DNA form, the CDR3 reads TGCGCCAGCAGCTCTGGTTACCCCCGATTTACGTCCTCTGGCTACACCTTC.

This clonotype has ten or more counts. V gene TRBV30 combines with J gene TRBJ2-2; D gene ambiguous. Germline assignment: CDR1 GTSNPN and CDR2 SVGIG (reference sequence). V lost 3 bases, J lost 8 bases, and 19 bases lay in between. This CDR3 is 15 amino acids long. Here the CDR3 reads CAWSLRLPLRGELFF. The CDR3 DNA follows: TGTGCCTGGAGCCTACGACTTCCCCTAAGAGGGGAGCTGTTTTTT.

In this sample, this clonotype turned up a few times. At one boundary the junction diverges from the germline segment, which might be a read error. This chain joins TRBV6-1 and TRBJ2-2; 8 bases fit TRBD1. The CDR3 sequence is 14 residues long. The germline CDR1 and CDR2 sequences are MNHNS and SASEGT. This chain's CDR3 is CTSSIQGAIGELFF. The CDR3 coding sequence is TGTACCAGCAGTATCCAGGGGGCGATCGGGGAGCTGTTTTTT.

This clonotype has at least ten counts. The V and J genes are TRBV2 and TRBJ2-6; D unclear. The CDR3 sequence is 15 residues long. Trimming took 5 bases from V and 0 from J, leaving 8 bases between them. Per germline, CDR1 SNHLY and CDR2 FYNNEI. CDR3 DNA: TGTGCCAGCAGTTCACAGCTCTCTGGGGCCAACGTCCTGACTTTC. Protein sequence: CASSSQLSGANVLTF. The full variable domain, in which reference TRBV2 and TRBJ2-6 provide the parts outside the CDR3, is EPEVTQTPSHQVTQMGQEVILRCVPISNHLYFYWYRQILGQKVEFLVSFYNNEISEKSEIFDDQFSVERPDGSNFTLKIRSTKLEDSAMYFCASSSQLSGANVLTFGAGSRLTVL.